Here is one T cell receptor beta chain with its context. Assay: immunoSEQ multiplex PCR; the TCRdb copy retains only in-frame clones and omits some. The data show under 200,000 clones, approximately 95% seen once. This sample was taken from a study of T cell responses to AZD1222 COVID-19 vaccine. Germline V lookup: CDR1 LNHNV, CDR2 YYDKDF (reference sequence). This CDR3 comprises 16 residues. Germline trimming cut 3 bases from V and 8 bases from J; bases unmatched to any gene: 15. The chain carries TRBV15 and TRBJ1-2, with 7 bases identical to TRBD1. The sample was peripheral blood, taken on day 0 of AZD1222 vaccination. This receptor was obtained from an adult in good health. The chain's CDR3 is CATSSVGGTDPTGYTF. As DNA, the CDR3 is TGTGCCACCAGCAGTGTGGGTGGGACAGATCCTACGGGCTACACCTTC.